Listed here are 13 T cell receptor beta chains from one sample, sequenced in a study of T-cell memory formation after mild COVID-19. Each CDR3 protein gets one entry after TCRdb re-called the 5' RACE reads with MiXCR. Of about 600,000 distinct CDR3 sequences detected, about a fifth appear once; the ten largest clones hold around 8.4%. Sequences were obtained from PBMCs or a T cell subset sorted from them (not recorded which). The receptors shown here come from an adult woman who had mild COVID-19 (a few samples of this study predate the infection). Cell type and time point are not known.

This chain uses TRBV5-1 with TRBJ1-4; a possible D gene is TRBD1 (5 bases). Looked up from germline, CDR1 is SGHRS and CDR2 is YFSETQ. The CDR3 spans 15 residues. Between the trimmed V and J ends, which lost 4 bases and 7 bases, there was a span of 17 bases. The CDR3, as DNA: TGCGCCAGCAGCGGAGGGGCCGTAGGAGGTGAAAAACTGTTTTTT. It is translated as CASSGGAVGGEKLFF. Complete variable domain (other parts from reference TRBV5-1 and TRBJ1-4): KAGVTQTPRYLIKTRGQQVTLSCSPISGHRSVSWYQQTPGQGLQFLFEYFSETQRNKGNFPGRFSGRQFSNSRSEMNVSTLELGDSALYLCASSGGAVGGEKLFFGSGTQLSVL.

The chain uses TRBV5-6 and TRBJ2-5; 10 bases match TRBD1. This CDR3 has 15 residues. Germline V CDR1 and CDR2: SGHDT, YYEEEE. The junction had 6 bases not matched to a gene; V was cut back by 3 bases and J by 4 bases. The CDR3, as DNA: TGTGCCAGCAGCTGGCGGGACAGGGGTCGAGAGACCCAGTACTTC. Amino acid sequence: CASSWRDRGRETQYF. The variable domain in full, with the rest retrieved from reference TRBV5-6 and TRBJ2-5, is DAGVTQSPTHLIKTRGQQVTLRCSPKSGHDTVSWYQQALGQGPQFIFQYYEEEERQRGNFPDRFSGHQFPNYSSELNVNALLLGDSALYLCASSWRDRGRETQYFGPGTRLLVL.

The sample holds a few counts of this clonotype. V and J are TRBV7-9 and TRBJ1-2; weak D call: TRBD1 (5 bases). Germline values: CDR1 SEHNR, CDR2 FQNEAQ (reference sequence). The CDR3 is 14 residues long. V gave up 5 bases and J gave up 2 bases, with 12 bases separating them. DNA for the CDR3: TGTGCCAGCAGCACTCAGGGAGGGAACTATGGCTACACCTTC. This codes for CASSTQGGNYGYTF.

V gene TRBV12-3 or TRBV12-4 combines with J gene TRBJ2-7; D uncertain. The ends were cut back, 5 bases at V and 2 bases at J, with 10 bases in the middle. The CDR3 is 13 residues long. This CDR3 is CASSKATTYEQYF. CDR3 DNA sequence: TGTGCCAGCAGTAAAGCGACGACCTACGAGCAGTACTTC.

This clonotype has more than one count but fewer than ten. The chain combines TRBV6-5 with TRBJ1-6; D ambiguous. The CDR3 runs 14 residues. V lost 7 bases, J lost 7 bases, and 14 bases lay in between. The germline V gene has CDR1 MNHEY and CDR2 SVGAGI. DNA for the CDR3: TGTGCCAGCACCGCAAGGCAGGCAAATTCACCCCTCCACTTT. This codes for CASTARQANSPLHF.

V and J are TRBV20-1 and TRBJ2-7; D is ambiguous. V lost 3 bases, J lost 2 bases, and 8 bases lay in between. CDR1 and CDR2 from the germline V gene are DFQATT and SNEGSKA (reference sequence). CDR3 size: 12 residues. The CDR3 is CSASPEPYEQYF. The DNA for the CDR3 is TGCAGTGCTAGCCCGGAGCCCTACGAGCAGTACTTC.

The chain recombines TRBV20-1 with TRBJ2-7; the match to TRBD1 covers 10 bases. The germline V gene encodes CDR1 DFQATT and CDR2 SNEGSKA (reference sequence). This CDR3 has 13 amino acids. The junction had 5 bases not matched to a gene; V was cut back by 6 bases and J by 3 bases. The CDR3 region has the DNA TGCAGTGCCACACGGGACAGGGGCTACGAGCAGTACTTC. Protein product: CSATRDRGYEQYF.

About this clonotype itself: One end of the junction is discordant with germline, which a read error may explain. V and J are TRBV15 and TRBJ2-2, with 15 bases identical to TRBD2. CDR1 is LNHNV and CDR2 is YYDKDF in the germline V gene (reference sequence). The CDR3 totals 17 residues. CDR3 sequence: CATSRAGLAGGPGELIF. The CDR3 DNA sequence: TGTGCCACCAGCAGAGCCGGACTAGCGGGAGGGCCCGGGGAGCTGATTTTT. Filled out from reference TRBV15 and TRBJ2-2, the complete variable domain reads DAMVIQNPRYQVTQFGKPVTLSCSQTLNHNVMYWYQQKSSQAPKLLFHYYDKDFNNEADTPDNFQSRRPNTSFCFLDIRSPGLGDTAMYLCATSRAGLAGGPGELIFGEGSRLTVL.

This clonotype was detected once. J is TRBJ2-3 and V is TRBV4-3, with D perhaps TRBD1 (8 bases). The germline CDR1 and CDR2 sequences are LGHNA and YSLEER. Between the trimmed V and J ends, which lost 4 bases and 2 bases, there was a span of 16 bases. The CDR3 extends over 16 amino acids. The CDR3 loop is CASSPQQGGVTDTQYF. CDR3 sequence (DNA): TGCGCCAGCAGCCCACAACAGGGGGGGGTCACAGATACGCAGTATTTT.

The chain uses TRBV12-3 or TRBV12-4 and TRBJ2-7, with a possible D match to TRBD2 (9 bases). The V end lost 6 bases, the J end lost 3 bases, and 30 bases lay between the germline ends. The CDR3 is 19 amino acids. Here the CDR3 DNA reads TGTGCCAGCAGCGTAGGGGCTAGCGGGACAGGTTACGATCACTACGAGCAGTACTTC. Its protein is CASSVGASGTGYDHYEQYF.

This clonotype was recorded a few times. The chain carries TRBV7-8 and TRBJ1-6; no reliable D call. There are 16 residues in the CDR3. From germline, CDR1 is SGHVS and CDR2 FQNEAQ. The V end was cut by 1 base, the J end by 0 bases, with 7 bases between. DNA for the CDR3: TGTGCCAGCAGCTTAGGGGGAGTCTCCTATAATTCACCCCTCCACTTT. Translated: CASSLGGVSYNSPLHF.

J is TRBJ1-2 and V is TRBV6-1, with 9 bases matching TRBD1. Germline loops: CDR1 MNHNS, CDR2 SASEGT. This CDR3 is built from 16 residues. With V trimmed by 7 bases and J by 7 bases, 16 bases remained unmatched. CDR3 loop: CASTPSRGQGLSGYTF. In nucleotides, the CDR3 is TGTGCCAGCACCCCTAGTCGGGGACAGGGTCTAAGTGGCTACACCTTC.

The chain is built from TRBV7-3 and TRBJ2-7; no firm D call. Trimming removed 0 bases at V and 5 bases at J, with 11 bases between. The germline gives CDR1 SGHTA, CDR2 FQGTGA. The CDR3 extends over 14 amino acids. The CDR3 DNA sequence: TGTGCCAGCAGCTTAACCGGTTCTAGTCACGAGCAGTACTTC. Protein: CASSLTGSSHEQYF.